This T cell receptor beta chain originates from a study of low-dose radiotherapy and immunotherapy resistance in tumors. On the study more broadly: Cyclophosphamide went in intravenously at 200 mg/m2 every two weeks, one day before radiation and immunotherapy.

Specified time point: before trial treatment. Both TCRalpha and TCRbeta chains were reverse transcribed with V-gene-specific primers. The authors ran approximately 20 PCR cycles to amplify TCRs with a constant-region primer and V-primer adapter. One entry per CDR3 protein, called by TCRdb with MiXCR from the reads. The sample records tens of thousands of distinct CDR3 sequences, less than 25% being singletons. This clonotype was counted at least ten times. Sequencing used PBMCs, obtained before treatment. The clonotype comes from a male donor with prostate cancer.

This CDR3 is CASSLSGLQNTGELFF. The CDR3, as DNA: TGTGCCAGCAGTTTATCCGGCCTGCAGAACACCGGGGAGCTGTTTTTT. The chain is built from TRBV28 and TRBJ2-2; D remains unclear. Trimming removed 1 base at V and 1 base at J, with 10 bases between. Germline-derived CDR1 and CDR2 are MDHEN and SYDVKM. The CDR3 is 16 amino acids.